The 27 T cell receptor beta chains below come from one sample, sequenced in a study of blood T cell repertoires in COVID-19. This table comes from immunoSEQ multiplex PCR, and its TCRdb copy is limited to in-frame clones, with some not included. The table records about 300,000 clones, roughly nine tenths of them present only once. Sample: peripheral blood. Every receptor here comes from a man aged 18 to 30 with active or convalescent COVID-19.

The chain has TRBV11-1 and TRBJ2-7; D is possibly TRBD2 (5 bases). The CDR3 covers 15 residues. The ends were cut back, 7 bases at V and 3 bases at J, with 19 bases in the middle. Germline loops: CDR1 SGHAT, CDR2 FQDESV (reference sequence). The CDR3: CASTEEAHWDYEQYF. The DNA of the CDR3 is TGTGCCAGCACCGAGGAGGCCCATTGGGACTACGAGCAGTACTTC.

This CDR3 is CASSGTGDSPLHF. DNA of the CDR3: TGCGCCAGCAGCGGCACAGGGGATTCACCCCTCCACTTT. The chain couples TRBV5-1 to TRBJ1-6; 7 positions agree with TRBD1. Germline CDR1 reads SGHRS; CDR2 reads YFSETQ. This CDR3 spans 13 amino acids. V was pared by 4 bases and J by 8 bases, with 3 bases of the junction left unmatched.

The chain couples TRBV27 to TRBJ2-7; TRBD1 matches 7 bases. Losses at the gene ends were 5 bases for V and 3 bases for J; bases not matched to a gene: 4. The germline V gene has CDR1 MNHEY and CDR2 SMNVEV (reference sequence). The CDR3 is 13 amino acids. Here the CDR3 DNA reads TGTGCCAGCAGTCTAAGACAGGGCTACGAGCAGTACTTC. Translated, it gives CASSLRQGYEQYF.

A single count supports this clone. This rearrangement joins TRBV7-9 to TRBJ2-5, with TRBD2 matching 8 bases. This CDR3 has 15 residues. Per the germline V gene, CDR1 is SEHNR and CDR2 is FQNEAQ (reference sequence). V shed 2 bases, J shed 5 bases, and the junction held 7 bases outside the gene matches. CDR3 in DNA: TGTGCCAGCAGCTTAACCCGGGAGGGTGGGGAGACCCAGTACTTC. It is translated as CASSLTREGGETQYF.

This clone was found once. The V gene is TRBV5-1, the J gene TRBJ2-1; unclear D gene. Trimming took off 1 base at V and 6 bases at J, with 11 bases between the two ends. The CDR3 has 14 residues. The germline V gene encodes CDR1 SGHRS and CDR2 YFSETQ. This CDR3 reads CASSLLLSGNEQFF. The CDR3 DNA follows: TGCGCCAGCAGCTTGCTCCTTTCGGGCAATGAGCAGTTCTTC.

This clone was observed once. The chain has TRBV14 and TRBJ1-6, with 8 bases fitting TRBD1. The length of the CDR3 is 16 residues. The ends lost 0 bases at V and 9 bases at J; junction bases unmatched: 7. Germline loops: CDR1 SGHDN, CDR2 FVKESK. The CDR3 DNA is TGTGCCAGCAGCCAAGATCGGACAGGGTACGGTTCACCCCTCCACTTT. Translation: CASSQDRTGYGSPLHF. Full variable domain (rest looked up from reference TRBV14 and TRBJ1-6): EAGVTQFPSHSVIEKGQTVTLRCDPISGHDNLYWYRRVMGKEIKFLLHFVKESKQDESGMPNNRFLAERTGGTYSTLKVQPAELEDSGVYFCASSQDRTGYGSPLHFGNGTRLTVT.

The chain couples TRBV7-6 to TRBJ1-6; 7 nucleotides agree with TRBD1. Trimming cost V 6 bases and J 5 bases; bases outside gene matches: 10. Per germline, CDR1 SGHVS and CDR2 FNYEAQ. CDR3 length: 16 residues. In nucleotides, the CDR3 is TGTGCCAGCAGGCTAGCAGGGGGGCAGAATAATTCACCCCTCCACTTT. This codes for CASRLAGGQNNSPLHF.

The chain combines TRBV18 with TRBJ1-6; D gene ambiguous. Germline V gene data show CDR1 as KGHSH and CDR2 as LQKENI. V lost 5 bases and J 8 bases, leaving 7 bases between the germline ends. This CDR3 contains 12 residues. The CDR3 is CASSTADSPLHF. The CDR3 DNA reads as TGTGCCAGCTCAACGGCGGATTCACCCCTCCACTTT.

The CDR3 reads CASRGGFGANVLTF. The DNA for the CDR3 is TGTGCCAGCAGGGGAGGGTTCGGGGCCAACGTCCTGACTTTC. This chain joins TRBV28 and TRBJ2-6; 7 bases map to TRBD2. The junction had 3 bases not matched to a gene; V was cut back by 6 bases and J by 4 bases. The germline CDR1 and CDR2 sequences are MDHEN and SYDVKM. CDR3 length: 14 residues.

The DNA for the CDR3 is TGTGCCACCAGTGATTCTCGAGGGCCTAGGAACAATGAGCAGTTCTTC. This sequence encodes CATSDSRGPRNNEQFF. This chain uses TRBV24-1 with TRBJ2-1; D is perhaps TRBD2 (5 bases). The CDR3 covers 16 residues. CDR1 and CDR2 from the germline V gene are KGHDR and SFDVKD. Trimming shortened V by 2 bases and J by 5 bases, and 15 bases separated the two germline ends.

This clone was seen a few times. The V and J genes are TRBV10-3 and TRBJ1-5; no firm D call. The CDR3 consists of 15 residues. Germline V gene data show CDR1 as ENHRY and CDR2 as SYGVKD. V was clipped by 0 bases and J by 3 bases, with 9 bases between them. The CDR3 DNA reads as TGTGCCATCAGTGAGTCTGGACGGGACAATCAGCCCCAGCATTTT. Its protein is CAISESGRDNQPQHF.

This chain joins TRBV6-5 and TRBJ1-1, with D perhaps matching TRBD1 (6 bases). The CDR3 length is 15 residues. From germline, CDR1 is MNHEY and CDR2 SVGAGI. Trimming stripped 8 bases from V and 1 base from J, with 17 bases between. The CDR3 DNA reads TGTGCCAGCTCTAGCACAGGGTTCCCGAACACTGAAGCTTTCTTT. Translated, it gives CASSSTGFPNTEAFF.

The chain combines TRBV9 with TRBJ2-3; TRBD2 matches at 8 bases. The V gene's germline CDR1 is SGDLS and CDR2 YYNGEE. This CDR3 is built from 16 residues. The V and J ends lost 4 bases and 2 bases, in that order; junction bases with no gene match: 9. This CDR3 is CASSREAGGFTDTQYF. CDR3 nucleotides: TGTGCCAGCAGCAGAGAGGCGGGGGGATTCACAGATACGCAGTATTTT.

The rearrangement links TRBV24-1 to TRBJ2-3, with TRBD1 matching over 10 bases. The J segment lost 5 bases and the V segment lost 1 base, leaving 5 bases of the junction unmatched. Germline assignment: CDR1 KGHDR and CDR2 SFDVKD. This CDR3 has 16 amino acids. CDR3 nucleotide sequence: TGTGCCACCAGTGATTTAGGGACAGGGGCCAGAGATACGCAGTATTTT. Translated, it gives CATSDLGTGARDTQYF.

This sequence joins TRBV11-2 and TRBJ1-1; D remains ambiguous. Trimming shortened V by 1 base and J by 1 base, and 13 bases separated the two germline ends. Per the germline V gene, CDR1 is SGHAT and CDR2 is FQNNGV. The CDR3 spans 16 residues. CDR3 in DNA: TGTGCCAGCAGCTTAGCGCCGGGGAAGGCGAACACTGAAGCTTTCTTT. Its translation: CASSLAPGKANTEAFF.

The rearrangement links TRBV7-8 to TRBJ1-1; TRBD1 aligns across 7 bases. CDR1 and CDR2 (germline): SGHVS, FQNEAQ. Trimming took 5 bases from V and 4 from J; bases not matched to a gene: 16. CDR3 length: 17 amino acids. CDR3 in amino acids: CASSVLPIDRAGTEAFF. In nucleotides, the CDR3 is TGTGCCAGCAGCGTGTTACCAATAGACAGGGCCGGCACTGAAGCTTTCTTT.

V is TRBV5-4 and J is TRBJ2-6; TRBD1 might be the D (6 bases). CDR1 and CDR2 from the germline V gene are SGHNT and YYREEE (reference sequence). This CDR3 contains 18 residues. V was pared by 0 bases and J by 0 bases, with 13 bases between. CDR3 DNA sequence: TGTGCCAGCAGCTTGGGACAGGCTTCTAGCTCTGGGGCCAACGTCCTGACTTTC. Its protein is CASSLGQASSSGANVLTF.

This clone was observed once. The chain joins TRBV6-5 to TRBJ1-1, with 7 bases matching TRBD1. The CDR3 spans 13 residues. Unmatched junction bases numbered 4, after V lost 3 bases and J lost 6 bases. Germline V gene data show CDR1 as MNHEY and CDR2 as SVGAGI. The CDR3 here is CASSYLQGAEAFF. CDR3 sequence (DNA): TGTGCCAGCAGTTATCTCCAGGGGGCTGAAGCTTTCTTT.

CDR3 DNA sequence: TGTGCCAGCAGCCAAGCCCTAAGGGACACCTACGAGCAGTACTTC. This encodes CASSQALRDTYEQYF. The gene calls are TRBV4-2 and TRBJ2-7; D may be TRBD1 (6 bases). In germline, CDR1 is LGHNA, CDR2 YNFKEQ. The CDR3 has 15 residues. The V and J ends lost 1 base and 2 bases respectively, with 12 bases between them.

To note about this clone: Other DNA sequences within the sample encode an identical CDR3. The chain links TRBV7-9 to TRBJ2-7, with TRBD1 identical over 10 bases. The ends lost 2 bases at V and 4 bases at J; junction bases unmatched: 2. The CDR3 totals 14 residues. Per the germline V gene, CDR1 is SEHNR and CDR2 is FQNEAQ (reference sequence). CDR3 bases: TGTGCCAGCAGCTTAAGGGACAGGGGTTACGAGCAGTACTTC. Translated: CASSLRDRGYEQYF.

The chain employs TRBV7-2 and TRBJ2-1, with D perhaps TRBD2 (5 bases). With 3 bases removed from V and 6 bases from J, the gap between germline ends came to 9 bases. Germline-derived CDR1 and CDR2 are SGHTA and FQGNSA. The CDR3 is 13 residues long. The CDR3 nucleotides are TGTGCCAGCAGCTTCGTCGGGGTCAATGAGCAGTTCTTC. It translates to CASSFVGVNEQFF.

The rearrangement links TRBV19 to TRBJ1-5; D is uncertain. Germline V CDR1 and CDR2: LNHDA, SQIVND (reference sequence). CDR3 length equals 15 residues. Trimming removed 5 bases at V and 6 bases at J, with 17 bases between. As DNA, the CDR3 is TGTGCCAGTAGTTCCCATCTGAGGGAAGGTCAGCCCCAGCATTTT. This codes for CASSSHLREGQPQHF.

V usage is TRBV5-1 and J usage is TRBJ2-5, with TRBD2 matching 7 bases. J lost 4 bases, V lost 3 bases, and 3 bases had no gene match. This CDR3 spans 13 amino acids. Germline V gives CDR1 SGHRS, CDR2 YFSETQ. CDR3 sequence: CASSSPGGETQYF. The CDR3 nucleotides are TGCGCCAGCAGCTCTCCGGGGGGAGAGACCCAGTACTTC.

The V and J genes are TRBV7-8 and TRBJ1-3; a possible D gene is TRBD1 (5 bases). This CDR3 contains 17 residues. V lost 0 bases, J lost 2 bases, and 14 bases lay in between. Per germline, CDR1 SGHVS and CDR2 FQNEAQ. The CDR3 DNA is TGTGCCAGCAGCTTAGCAGGGGCGGTATTTACTGGAAACACCATATATTTT. This sequence encodes CASSLAGAVFTGNTIYF.

This chain links TRBV7-9 with TRBJ1-6; the match to TRBD1 covers 10 bases. Germline CDR1 reads SEHNR; CDR2 reads FQNEAQ (reference sequence). This CDR3 spans 14 amino acids. Trimming took 6 bases from V and 11 from J; bases not matched to a gene: 7. In DNA, the CDR3 is TGTGCCAGCAGTTTGACAGGGGGCGTAACACCCCTCCACTTT. Protein product: CASSLTGGVTPLHF. The full variable domain, in which reference TRBV7-9 and TRBJ1-6 provide the parts outside the CDR3, is DTGVSQNPRHKITKRGQNVTFRCDPISEHNRLYWYRQTLGQGPEFLTYFQNEAQLEKSRLLSDRFSAERPKGSFSTLEIQRTEQGDSAMYLCASSLTGGVTPLHFGNGTRLTVT.

V usage is TRBV6-6 and J usage is TRBJ1-4; D is ambiguous. The length of the CDR3 is 13 residues. V lost 6 bases, J lost 6 bases, and 11 bases lay in between. CDR1 is MNHNY and CDR2 is SVGAGI in the germline V gene (reference sequence). CDR3: CASRTPGDEKLFF. In DNA form, the CDR3 reads TGTGCCAGCAGAACACCCGGGGATGAAAAACTGTTTTTT.

J is TRBJ1-3 and V is TRBV27, with 10 bases matching TRBD1. Germline CDR1 and CDR2: MNHEY and SMNVEV (reference sequence). The CDR3 is 17 amino acids. V lost 1 base to trimming and J lost 11 bases; unmatched junction nucleotides: 14. The CDR3, as DNA: TGTGCCAGCAGTTTATACCCCCAGGACAGGGGGAATGGCCCCATATATTTT. It is translated as CASSLYPQDRGNGPIYF.